The clone carrying this T cell receptor beta chain was counted a few times. Its cognate antigen is unknown. The data stem from a study of T cells after yellow fever vaccination. Deletions cut 3 bases from V and 3 bases from J, with 15 bases between. The CDR3 runs 15 residues. Germline-derived CDR1 and CDR2 are SGDLS and YYNGEE. Points from the study as a whole: Post-booster samples contained most primary-vaccination clones (approximately 95% CD4, 70% to 90% CD8). FACS-sorted repertoires could harbor abundant contaminating bulk-population clonotypes.

TCR cDNA, made by 5'RACE template switching, carried an added universal primer site and UMIs. Each CDR3 protein is one row after TCRdb ran MiXCR on the 5' RACE reads. This table holds 400,000 or so distinct CDR3 sequences, roughly a sixth found once. This specimen consisted of PBMCs, obtained before the yellow fever booster vaccination. The chain combines TRBV9 with TRBJ2-5, with a possible D match to TRBD2 (5 bases). This clonotype was sampled from a young man who received the YFV17D yellow fever vaccine. CDR3 coding DNA: TGTGCCAGCAGCGGTGAGGGCGGAATAAAAGAGACCCAGTACTTC. Protein product: CASSGEGGIKETQYF.